These 17 T cell receptor beta chains came from one sample sequenced in a study of blood T cell repertoires in COVID-19. Generated by immunoSEQ multiplex PCR, the TCRdb table keeps only in-frame clones and is missing some. The profile shows hundreds of thousands of clones, approximately 80% of them singletons. Material for sequencing was peripheral blood. The receptors derive from a woman over 75 with acute or convalescent COVID-19.

This chain links TRBV6-2 or TRBV6-3 with TRBJ2-1; 11 nucleotides line up with TRBD1. V lost 5 bases and J lost 4; bases outside the gene matches: 4. The CDR3 is 15 amino acids. CDR1 and CDR2 (germline): MNHEY, SVGEGT. CDR3 bases: TGTGCCAGCAGTCCCGGGACAGGGGGGTACAATGAGCAGTTCTTC. This codes for CASSPGTGGYNEQFF.

The chain combines TRBV5-1 with TRBJ2-5, with 12 bases identical to TRBD2. CDR1 SGHRS and CDR2 YFSETQ come from the germline V gene. The length of the CDR3 is 15 residues. V gave up 9 bases and J gave up 4 bases; unmatched junction bases: 10. The CDR3 protein is CATKPSGRALETQYF. Here the CDR3 DNA reads TGCGCCACCAAACCTAGCGGGAGGGCCCTAGAGACCCAGTACTTC.

The CDR3 loop reads CASSLGTLIGTEAFF. CDR3 coding DNA: TGTGCCAGCAGCTTGGGGACACTAATTGGGACTGAAGCTTTCTTT. The chain is built from TRBV5-6 and TRBJ1-1; D is perhaps TRBD1 (5 bases). This CDR3 spans 15 amino acids. The germline V gene encodes CDR1 SGHDT and CDR2 YYEEEE. Trimming took off 0 bases at V and 5 bases at J, with 14 bases between the two ends.

The V and J genes are TRBV5-6 and TRBJ2-2; the D gene is possibly TRBD1 (6 bases). V lost 1 base to trimming and J lost 1 base, with 8 bases between them. The CDR3 length is 15 residues. Germline V lookup: CDR1 SGHDT, CDR2 YYEEEE. CDR3 coding DNA: TGTGCCAGCAGCTTGCTCAGGGGGAACACCGGGGAGCTGTTTTTT. Its translation is CASSLLRGNTGELFF. Variable domain in full (rest from reference TRBV5-6 and TRBJ2-2): DAGVTQSPTHLIKTRGQQVTLRCSPKSGHDTVSWYQQALGQGPQFIFQYYEEEERQRGNFPDRFSGHQFPNYSSELNVNALLLGDSALYLCASSLLRGNTGELFFGEGSRLTVL.

The V and J genes are TRBV6-5 and TRBJ1-1; no clear D. CDR3 length: 15 amino acids. Germline V gene lookup returns CDR1 MNHEY and CDR2 SVGAGI. V lost 6 bases, J lost 4 bases, and 18 bases lay in between. The CDR3 sequence: CASSATGSSGTEAFF. The CDR3, as DNA: TGTGCCAGCAGCGCCACCGGGAGTAGTGGCACTGAAGCTTTCTTT.

This rearrangement joins TRBV6-2 or TRBV6-3 to TRBJ2-2, with D tentatively TRBD1 (5 bases). The germline V gene has CDR1 MNHEY and CDR2 SVGEGT. Deletions cut 2 bases from V and 6 bases from J, with 13 bases between. This CDR3 region has 15 residues. CDR3 coding DNA: TGTGCCAGCAGTTACAATGGGGCCATCCCCGGGGAGCTGTTTTTT. Translation: CASSYNGAIPGELFF.

The table lists this clone with a few counts. The chain is built from TRBV11-3 and TRBJ1-1; D is undetermined. Trimming shortened V by 1 base and J by 3 bases, and 6 bases separated the two germline ends. The CDR3 spans 13 residues. Germline V gene data show CDR1 as SGHNT and CDR2 as YENEEA. DNA of the CDR3: TGTGCCAGCAGCTTAGGGACTTACACTGAAGCTTTCTTT. Protein: CASSLGTYTEAFF.

The rearrangement joins TRBV5-1 to TRBJ2-7; D is perhaps TRBD2 (7 bases). The germline V gene encodes CDR1 SGHRS and CDR2 YFSETQ. The ends were cut back, 4 bases at V and 3 bases at J, with 20 bases in the middle. The CDR3 spans 16 residues. CDR3 nucleotides: TGCGCCAGCAGCCCCCGTCCTAGGGGGGGGAACTACGAGCAGTACTTC. Its protein is CASSPRPRGGNYEQYF.

A remark on this clone: Other nucleotide sequences from this sample produce the same CDR3. The chain recombines TRBV6-5 with TRBJ1-3; D possibly corresponds to TRBD1 (5 bases). Trimming cost V 0 bases and J 1 base, with 7 bases left between them. The CDR3 has 15 amino acids. Germline V CDR1 and CDR2: MNHEY, SVGAGI. The CDR3 protein is CASSYSRQSGNTIYF. CDR3 bases: TGTGCCAGCAGTTACTCGAGACAGTCTGGAAACACCATATATTTT.

The rearrangement links TRBV28 to TRBJ1-5; TRBD1 is a possible D gene (5 bases). The CDR3 has 16 residues. The ends were cut back, 1 base at V and 3 bases at J, with 13 bases in the middle. Germline CDR1 and CDR2: MDHEN and SYDVKM. This chain's CDR3 is CASSLFVTGHNQPQHF. In DNA, the CDR3 is TGTGCCAGCAGTTTATTCGTCACAGGCCACAATCAGCCCCAGCATTTT.

This sequence joins TRBV19 and TRBJ1-3; D is ambiguous. The length of the CDR3 is 15 residues. CDR1 is LNHDA, CDR2 SQIVND, per germline (reference sequence). V was cut by 0 bases and J by 0 bases, with 6 bases left in between. The CDR3 here is CASSIEAVSGNTIYF. CDR3 nucleotides: TGTGCCAGTAGTATAGAAGCCGTCTCTGGAAACACCATATATTTT.

This chain's CDR3 is CASSPSTGEGTEAFF. The DNA of the CDR3 is TGTGCCAGCAGCCCTTCGACAGGGGAGGGCACTGAAGCTTTCTTT. This chain joins TRBV7-9 and TRBJ1-1, with 8 bases aligning to TRBD1. V trimming: 5 bases; J trimming: 4 bases; junction bases outside the gene matches: 9. The CDR3 loop spans 15 amino acids. Germline V CDR1 and CDR2: SEHNR, FQNEAQ (reference sequence).

CDR3 sequence: CASRKEQGYGYTF. The CDR3 coding sequence is TGTGCCAGCAGAAAGGAACAGGGGTATGGCTACACCTTC. This chain connects TRBV6-5 to TRBJ1-2; 7 nucleotides match TRBD1. This CDR3 has 13 amino acids. The ends lost 6 bases at V and 5 bases at J; junction bases unmatched: 6. The V gene's germline CDR1 is MNHEY and CDR2 SVGAGI.

J is TRBJ1-1 and V is TRBV15; TRBD1 is a possible D gene (6 bases). CDR3 length: 16 amino acids. Germline CDR1 reads LNHNV; CDR2 reads YYDKDF (reference sequence). The V end lost 1 base, the J end lost 0 bases, and 12 bases lay between the germline ends. The CDR3 DNA follows: TGTGCCACCAGCAGAGGTGGGGGACACTTGAACACTGAAGCTTTCTTT. It specifies CATSRGGGHLNTEAFF.

The gene calls are TRBV19 and TRBJ1-5; TRBD1 matches at 7 bases. The germline V gene has CDR1 LNHDA and CDR2 SQIVND (reference sequence). The J segment lost 1 base and the V segment lost 6 bases, leaving 12 bases of the junction unmatched. The CDR3 consists of 17 residues. The CDR3 region is CASRRGQGEGSNQPQHF. In nucleotides, the CDR3 is TGTGCCAGTAGAAGGGGGCAAGGGGAAGGGAGCAATCAGCCCCAGCATTTT.

The chain joins TRBV4-1 to TRBJ1-1; D uncertain. This CDR3 has 14 residues. Germline V gene lookup returns CDR1 MGHRA and CDR2 YSYEKL. Trimming removed 1 base at V and 2 bases at J, with 8 bases between. The chain's CDR3 is CASSQVPVNTEAFF. In DNA form, the CDR3 reads TGCGCCAGCAGCCAAGTACCAGTTAACACTGAAGCTTTCTTT.

This rearrangement joins TRBV30 to TRBJ2-2; 7 bases agree with TRBD2. Trimming removed 1 base from V and 0 bases from J; junction bases left unmatched: 2. The length of the CDR3 is 15 residues. Germline V gene sequence: CDR1 GTSNPN, CDR2 SVGIG (reference sequence). CDR3 amino acids: CAWSAGTTNTGELFF. The DNA for the CDR3 is TGTGCCTGGAGTGCCGGGACTACGAACACCGGGGAGCTGTTTTTT.